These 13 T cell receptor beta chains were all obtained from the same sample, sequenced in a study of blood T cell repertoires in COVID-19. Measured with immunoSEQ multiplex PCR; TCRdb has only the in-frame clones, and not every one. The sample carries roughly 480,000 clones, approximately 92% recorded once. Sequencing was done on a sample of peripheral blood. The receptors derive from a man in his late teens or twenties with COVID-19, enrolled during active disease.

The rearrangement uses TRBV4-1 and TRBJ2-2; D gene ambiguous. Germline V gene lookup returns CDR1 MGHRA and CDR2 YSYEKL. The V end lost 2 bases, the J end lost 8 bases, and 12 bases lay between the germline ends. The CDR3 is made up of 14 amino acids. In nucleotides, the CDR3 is TGCGCCAGCAGCCAATCCCTAGTGGCTGGGGAGCTGTTTTTT. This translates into CASSQSLVAGELFF.

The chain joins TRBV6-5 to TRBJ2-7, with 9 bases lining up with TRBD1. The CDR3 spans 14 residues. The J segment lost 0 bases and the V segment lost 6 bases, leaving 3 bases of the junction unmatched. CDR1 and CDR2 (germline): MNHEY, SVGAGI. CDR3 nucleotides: TGTGCCAGCAGAAACAGGGGGCCCTCCTACGAGCAGTACTTC. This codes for CASRNRGPSYEQYF.

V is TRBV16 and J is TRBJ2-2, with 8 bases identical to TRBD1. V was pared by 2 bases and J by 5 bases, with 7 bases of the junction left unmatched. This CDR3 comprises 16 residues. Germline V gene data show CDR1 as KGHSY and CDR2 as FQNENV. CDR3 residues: CASSQLFRGRTGELFF. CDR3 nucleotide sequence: TGTGCCAGCAGCCAACTCTTCAGGGGGCGGACCGGGGAGCTGTTTTTT.

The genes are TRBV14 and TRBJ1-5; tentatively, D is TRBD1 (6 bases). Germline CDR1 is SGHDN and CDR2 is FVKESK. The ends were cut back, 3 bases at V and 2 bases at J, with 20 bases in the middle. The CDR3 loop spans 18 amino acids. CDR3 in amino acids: CASSHNRDWRIGNQPQHF. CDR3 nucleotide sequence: TGTGCCAGCAGCCATAACAGGGATTGGAGAATTGGCAATCAGCCCCAGCATTTT.

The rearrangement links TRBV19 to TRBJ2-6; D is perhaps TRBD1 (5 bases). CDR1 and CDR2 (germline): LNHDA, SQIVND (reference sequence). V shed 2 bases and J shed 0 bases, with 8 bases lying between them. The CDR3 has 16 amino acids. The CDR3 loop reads CASSIKGRSGANVLTF. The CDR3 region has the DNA TGTGCCAGTAGTATAAAGGGGCGCTCTGGGGCCAACGTCCTGACTTTC.

CDR3 DNA: TGTGCCAGCTCCCAACGGGAGTATCGGACAGATACGCAGTATTTT. Encoded protein: CASSQREYRTDTQYF. The chain joins TRBV18 to TRBJ2-3, with a possible D match to TRBD2 (6 bases). CDR3 length: 15 amino acids. The germline V and J ends were trimmed by 6 bases and 3 bases, with 16 bases remaining between them. The germline V gene encodes CDR1 KGHSH and CDR2 LQKENI.

The CDR3 spells CASSETSRTGGDTEAFF. The CDR3 coding sequence is TGTGCCAGCAGTGAAACCTCCAGGACAGGTGGCGACACTGAAGCTTTCTTT. V is TRBV2 and J is TRBJ1-1, with 7 bases fitting TRBD1. CDR3 length: 17 residues. The germline CDR1 and CDR2 sequences are SNHLY and FYNNEI. V gave up 2 bases and J gave up 3 bases; unmatched junction bases: 12.

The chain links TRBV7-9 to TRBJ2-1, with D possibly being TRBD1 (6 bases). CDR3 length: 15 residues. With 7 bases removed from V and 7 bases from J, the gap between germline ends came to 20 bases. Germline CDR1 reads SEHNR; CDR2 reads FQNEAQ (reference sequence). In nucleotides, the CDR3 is TGTGCCAGCATACAGGGCTACTCCCCGAGGAATGAGCAGTTCTTC. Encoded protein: CASIQGYSPRNEQFF.

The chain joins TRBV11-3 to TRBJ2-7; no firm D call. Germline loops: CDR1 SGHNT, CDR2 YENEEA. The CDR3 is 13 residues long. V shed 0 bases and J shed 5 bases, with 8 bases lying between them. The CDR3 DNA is TGTGCCAGCAGCTTAGATCCTGGAGACGAGCAGTACTTC. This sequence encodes CASSLDPGDEQYF.

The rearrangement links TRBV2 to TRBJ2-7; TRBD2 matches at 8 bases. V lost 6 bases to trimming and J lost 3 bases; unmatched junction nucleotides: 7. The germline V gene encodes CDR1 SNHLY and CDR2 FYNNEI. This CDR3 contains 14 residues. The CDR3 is CASSYSGSIYEQYF. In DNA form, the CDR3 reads TGTGCCAGCAGCTACAGCGGGAGTATCTACGAGCAGTACTTC. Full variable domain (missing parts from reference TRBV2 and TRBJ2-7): EPEVTQTPSHQVTQMGQEVILRCVPISNHLYFYWYRQILGQKVEFLVSFYNNEISEKSEIFDDQFSVERPDGSNFTLKIRSTKLEDSAMYFCASSYSGSIYEQYFGPGTRLTVT.

Here the CDR3 DNA reads TGTGCCAGCAGTTACCCCACAACAGGGGACTCCTACGAGCAGTACTTC. This codes for CASSYPTTGDSYEQYF. V gene TRBV6-6 combines with J gene TRBJ2-7, with 7 bases aligning to TRBD1. The CDR3 consists of 16 residues. Trimming at V came to 2 bases and at J to 0 bases, leaving 7 bases not matched to a gene. The germline V gene encodes CDR1 MNHNY and CDR2 SVGAGI (reference sequence).

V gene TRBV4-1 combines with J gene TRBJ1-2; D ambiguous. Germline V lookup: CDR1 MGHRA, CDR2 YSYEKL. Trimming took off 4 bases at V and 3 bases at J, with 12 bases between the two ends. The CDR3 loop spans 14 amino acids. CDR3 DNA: TGCGCCAGCAGCCGAGAATACGGAGACTATGGCTACACCTTC. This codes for CASSREYGDYGYTF.

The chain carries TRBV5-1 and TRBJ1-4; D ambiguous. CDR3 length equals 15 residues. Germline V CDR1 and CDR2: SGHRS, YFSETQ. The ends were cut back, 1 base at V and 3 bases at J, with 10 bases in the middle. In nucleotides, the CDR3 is TGCGCCAGCAGCTTGATCGCGGGCGCTAATGAAAAACTGTTTTTT. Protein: CASSLIAGANEKLFF.